Sequencing of this T cell receptor beta chain was carried out in a study of response to subunit inactivated influenza vaccine listed by TCRdb under 2018. For the study in its entirety: The study used deep quantitative T cell receptor repertoire profiling to track responses to a trivalent subunit inactivated influenza vaccine. On the study overall, not on this receptor specifically: According to the authors, only a limited number of new T cells may be recruited by each seasonal influenza vaccination.

A note on this clonotype: The target of this receptor is not known. Qualities for individual bases were not recorded, and no much larger clone is one base off.

The cysteine opens and the phenylalanine closes a CDR3 of 14 amino acids. Only CDR3 DNA is held: 42 bases, read in frame from base 1. V is pared back by 2 bases and J by 4 bases, with 11 bases lying between the germline termini. The germline V gene gives CDR1 as MNHEY and CDR2 as SVGAGI. Library prep was done by RT-PCR. Instrument used: Illumina HiSeq 2500. TCRdb trimmed the raw reads at Q25, called clones with MiXCR and kept productive beta chains. Rows with one shared CDR3 protein collapse into an entry with the most common genes and DNA. A total of some 500,000 distinct CDR3 sequences appear in this sample, 10% to 15% of them only once. Of the sample, around 12% is held by the ten largest clones. The sample's time point label is to be understood as: 45 to 55 days after influenza vaccine administration.

This clonotype was sampled from a man aged 50 or older who received an inactivated influenza vaccine. Donor details come from another sample of the same person, matched by shared clones. In this chain, TRBV6-5 is recombined with TRBJ2-5; the D gene is not confidently resolved. Sequencing used PBMCs from blood, obtained more than 35 days after vaccination. CDR3 reads: CASSYGVSTETQYF. The sequenced DNA is TGTGCCAGCAGTTACGGGGTTAGCACAGAGACCCAGTACTTC.